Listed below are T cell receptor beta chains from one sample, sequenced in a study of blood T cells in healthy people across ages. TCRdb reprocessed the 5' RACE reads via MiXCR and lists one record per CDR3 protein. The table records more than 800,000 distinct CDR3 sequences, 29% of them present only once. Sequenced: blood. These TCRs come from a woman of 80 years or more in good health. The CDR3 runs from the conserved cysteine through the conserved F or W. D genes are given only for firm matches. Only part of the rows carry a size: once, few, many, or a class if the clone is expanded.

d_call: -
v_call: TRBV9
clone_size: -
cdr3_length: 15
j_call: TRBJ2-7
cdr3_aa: CASSVEEGTYNEQYF
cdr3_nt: TGTGCCAGCAGCGTAGAGGAGGGGACGTACAATGAGCAGTACTTC

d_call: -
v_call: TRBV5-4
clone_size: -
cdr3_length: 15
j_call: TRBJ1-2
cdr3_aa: CASSLKGGRVGGYTF
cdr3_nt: TGTGCCAGCAGCTTGAAAGGGGGAAGGGTCGGAGGCTACACCTTC

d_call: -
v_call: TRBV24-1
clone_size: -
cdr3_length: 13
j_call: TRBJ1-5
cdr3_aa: CATSGGISQPQHF
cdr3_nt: TGTGCCACCAGTGGGGGGATCAGTCAGCCCCAGCATTTT

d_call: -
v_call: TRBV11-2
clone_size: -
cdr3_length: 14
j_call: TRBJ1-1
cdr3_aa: CASSLSWGETEAFF
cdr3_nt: TGTGCCAGCAGCTTAAGCTGGGGGGAAACTGAAGCTTTCTTT

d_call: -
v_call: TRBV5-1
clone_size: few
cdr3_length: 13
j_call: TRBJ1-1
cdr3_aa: CASRVGTNTEAFF
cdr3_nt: TGCGCCAGCAGAGTAGGAACGAACACTGAAGCTTTCTTT

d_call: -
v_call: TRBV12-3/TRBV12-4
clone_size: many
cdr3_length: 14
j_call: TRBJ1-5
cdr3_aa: CASSLTVSNQPQHF
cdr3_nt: TGTGCCAGCAGCCTGACAGTTAGCAATCAGCCCCAGCATTTT

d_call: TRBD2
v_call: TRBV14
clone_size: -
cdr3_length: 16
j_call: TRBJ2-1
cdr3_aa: CASSQDGLAGRYEQFF
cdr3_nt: TGTGCCAGCAGCCAAGATGGACTAGCGGGAAGGTACGAGCAGTTCTTC

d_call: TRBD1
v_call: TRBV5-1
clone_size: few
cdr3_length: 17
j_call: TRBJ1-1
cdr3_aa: CASSLTLATGGNTEAFF
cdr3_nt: TGCGCCAGCAGCTTGACCCTTGCAACAGGGGGAAATACTGAAGCTTTCTTT

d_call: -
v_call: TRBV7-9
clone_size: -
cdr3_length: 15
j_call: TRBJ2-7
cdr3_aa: CASSLFSGPTGEQYF
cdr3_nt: TGTGCCAGCAGCTTATTTTCCGGGCCTACGGGCGAGCAGTACTTC

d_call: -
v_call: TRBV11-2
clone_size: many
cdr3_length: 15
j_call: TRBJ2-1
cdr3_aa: CASSLTDSNYNEQFF
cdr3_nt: TGTGCCAGCAGCTTGACAGACTCTAACTACAATGAGCAGTTCTTC

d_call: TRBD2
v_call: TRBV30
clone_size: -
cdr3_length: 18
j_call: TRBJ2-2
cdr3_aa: CAWHYAPGLAANTGELFF
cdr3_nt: TGTGCCTGGCACTACGCCCCGGGACTAGCGGCGAACACCGGGGAGCTGTTTTTT

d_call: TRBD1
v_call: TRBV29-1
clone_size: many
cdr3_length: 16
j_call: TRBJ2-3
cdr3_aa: CSVGTGASLLTDTQYF
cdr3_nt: TGCAGCGTGGGAACAGGGGCCAGCCTACTCACAGATACGCAGTATTTT

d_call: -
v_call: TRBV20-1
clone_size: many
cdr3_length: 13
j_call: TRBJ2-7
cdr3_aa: CSAPWGAGDEQYF
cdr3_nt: TGCAGTGCTCCGTGGGGAGCAGGAGACGAGCAGTACTTC